Listed here is a single T cell receptor beta chain. Original analysis: Estimated nucleated cell counts came from reference gene primer amplification. Sequencing was performed with immunoSEQ multiplex PCR; in TCRdb, only in-frame clones are kept and a portion is missing. V and J calls and clone size come straight from that table; D and trimming were deduced from the DNA. This sample has about 140,000 clones, with about 79% found just once. This sample was taken from a study of blood T cell repertoires in COVID-19. Study details: Sites in the United States, Italy and Spain provided acute and convalescent COVID-19 samples.

J was trimmed by 8 bases and V by 2 bases; bases with no gene match: 7. This CDR3 has 15 residues. Per the germline V gene, CDR1 is GTSNPN and CDR2 is SVGIG (reference sequence). The source material was peripheral blood. The gene calls are TRBV30 and TRBJ1-6, with TRBD1 identical over 9 bases. The receptor was derived from an elderly woman with active or convalescent COVID-19. The CDR3 protein is CAWSIPTGGDSPLHF. The CDR3 coding sequence is TGTGCCTGGAGTATACCTACAGGGGGCGATTCACCCCTCCACTTT.